One sample yielded the 8 T cell receptor beta chains listed below, sequenced in a study of memory CD4+ T cells and cytomegalovirus serostatus. Single viable CD3+CD4+CD8-CD45RO+ cells were sorted as the memory CD4+ T cells. Produced via immunoSEQ multiplex PCR; TCRdb's table is partial and in-frame only. The sample lists around 53,000 clones, around four fifths occurring once. Sequenced input: memory CD4+ T cells from blood. The receptors come from an adult in good health and CMV-seropositive.

V and J are TRBV4-2 and TRBJ2-5, with 9 bases fitting TRBD1. Germline V CDR1 and CDR2: LGHNA, YNFKEQ. The CDR3 is 16 amino acids. J was trimmed by 3 bases and V by 2 bases; bases with no gene match: 7. The CDR3: CASSQNTGQGKETQYF. DNA of the CDR3: TGTGCCAGCAGCCAAAATACGGGACAGGGAAAAGAGACCCAGTACTTC.

The V and J genes are TRBV19 and TRBJ1-2, with D perhaps TRBD1 (6 bases). The germline CDR1 and CDR2 sequences are LNHDA and SQIVND (reference sequence). The V end lost 5 bases, the J end lost 5 bases, and 18 bases lay between the germline ends. The CDR3 consists of 15 residues. CDR3 bases: TGTGCCAGTAGTTCCTCCTTACAGGGAATGTATGGCTACACCTTC. This encodes CASSSSLQGMYGYTF.

The chain is built from TRBV2 and TRBJ2-5; 7 bases agree with TRBD1. Germline trimming cut 5 bases from V and 5 bases from J; bases unmatched to any gene: 11. The germline gives CDR1 SNHLY, CDR2 FYNNEI. The CDR3 consists of 15 residues. The CDR3 here is CASSLTGSEGETQYF. The DNA of the CDR3 is TGTGCCAGCAGTTTGACAGGGTCGGAAGGGGAGACCCAGTACTTC.

The chain links TRBV19 to TRBJ1-2; D is unresolved. This CDR3 spans 13 amino acids. Trimming removed 7 bases from V and 3 bases from J, with 12 bases in between. CDR1 is LNHDA, CDR2 SQIVND, per germline (reference sequence). The CDR3 protein is CASTEGRDYGYTF. In DNA form, the CDR3 reads TGTGCCAGTACAGAGGGAAGGGACTATGGCTACACCTTC.

The chain combines TRBV19 with TRBJ2-3; D assignment may be TRBD1 or TRBD2 (5 bases each). CDR3 size: 14 residues. V was shortened by 7 bases and J by 8 bases, with 19 bases between the two germline ends. Per the germline V gene, CDR1 is LNHDA and CDR2 is SQIVND (reference sequence). The CDR3 sequence: CASTRSGTGGTQYF. For the CDR3, the DNA is TGTGCCAGTACCCGTAGTGGGACGGGTGGTACGCAGTATTTT. Together with reference TRBV19 and TRBJ2-3, the CDR3 gives the full variable domain: DGGITQSPKYLFRKEGQNVTLSCEQNLNHDAMYWYRQDPGQGLRLIYYSQIVNDFQKGDIAEGYSVSREKKESFPLTVTSAQKNPTAFYLCASTRSGTGGTQYFGPGTRLTVL.

The chain joins TRBV14 to TRBJ2-1; D not certain. From germline, CDR1 is SGHDN and CDR2 FVKESK. V was pared by 7 bases and J by 5 bases, with 6 bases between. This CDR3 region has 11 residues. CDR3 protein: CASKADNEQFF. CDR3 in DNA: TGTGCCAGCAAGGCCGACAATGAGCAGTTCTTC.

The chain combines TRBV5-1 with TRBJ1-4; D remains unclear. With 0 bases removed from V and 7 bases from J, the gap between germline ends came to 7 bases. CDR1 SGHRS and CDR2 YFSETQ come from the germline V gene. The CDR3 is 13 amino acids. The DNA for the CDR3 is TGCGCCAGCAGCTTGGCCGGGTTTGAAAAACTGTTTTTT. Encoded protein: CASSLAGFEKLFF.

The chain carries TRBV11-2 and TRBJ2-1; the match to TRBD1 covers 7 bases. The CDR3 runs 16 residues. In germline, CDR1 is SGHAT, CDR2 FQNNGV. Trimming at V came to 1 base and at J to 8 bases, leaving 11 bases not matched to a gene. The CDR3 nucleotides read TGTGCCAGCAGCTTAGTTAAACAGGGGAACCCTTATGAGCAGTTCTTC. It encodes CASSLVKQGNPYEQFF.